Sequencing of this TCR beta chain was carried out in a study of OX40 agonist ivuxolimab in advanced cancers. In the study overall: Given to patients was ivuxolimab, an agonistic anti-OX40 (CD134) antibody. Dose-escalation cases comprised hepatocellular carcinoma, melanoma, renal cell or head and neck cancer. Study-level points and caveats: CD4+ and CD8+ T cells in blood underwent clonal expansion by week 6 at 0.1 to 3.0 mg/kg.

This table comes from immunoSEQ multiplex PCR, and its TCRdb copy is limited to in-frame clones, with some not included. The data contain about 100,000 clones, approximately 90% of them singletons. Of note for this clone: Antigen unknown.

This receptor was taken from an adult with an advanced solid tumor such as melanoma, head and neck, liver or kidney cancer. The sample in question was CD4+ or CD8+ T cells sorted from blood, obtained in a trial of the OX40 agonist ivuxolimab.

The CDR3 region has the DNA TGCGCCAGCAGCTGGGGAGGGGGCCGGATCGAGCAGTACTTC. This gives the protein CASSWGGGRIEQYF. The chain combines TRBV5-1 with TRBJ2-7; D is perhaps TRBD1 or TRBD2 (7 bases each). CDR1 and CDR2 (germline): SGHRS, YFSETQ. The V end lost 3 bases, the J end lost 6 bases, and 16 bases lay between the germline ends. CDR3 length: 14 amino acids. The full variable domain, completed using reference TRBV5-1 and TRBJ2-7, is KAGVTQTPRYLIKTRGQQVTLSCSPISGHRSVSWYQQTPGQGLQFLFEYFSETQRNKGNFPGRFSGRQFSNSRSEMNVSTLELGDSALYLCASSWGGGRIEQYFGPGTRLTVT.